The sequence of this T cell receptor (beta chain) was determined in a study of T cell repertoires in cytomegalovirus infection. As for the study in general: HLA-B-restricted CMV epitopes that are well studied were used alongside recently identified HLA-C-restricted ones. Evidence of both CMV infection and a matching HLA type came from public TCR beta signatures. Study conclusions and caveats: HLA-C-restricted CMV-specific TCR beta clonotypes prevailed in the ex vivo response.

Deletions cut 0 bases from V and 4 bases from J, with 6 bases between. The CDR3 extends over 14 amino acids. Germline V gives CDR1 MNHEY, CDR2 SMNVEV (reference sequence). This clonotype turned up a few times. Its antigen is still unknown. TCRdb processed the reads anew with MiXCR; each CDR3 protein has one entry. The sample carries about 890,000 distinct CDR3 sequences, about a third recorded once. This TCR came from a human donor in good health (CMV status not recorded). Some clones in this sample may be carry-over from other donors' samples. V usage is TRBV27 and J usage is TRBJ2-2; unclear D gene. The specimen comprised cultured CD8+ T cells from PBMCs, sampled from culture after CMV antigen stimulation. The CDR3 sequence is CASSLSSSTGELFF. In DNA form, the CDR3 reads TGTGCCAGCAGTTTATCGTCCAGCACCGGGGAGCTGTTTTTT.